The 20 T cell receptor beta chains in this list originate from one sample, sequenced in a study of T cells in Graves' hyperthyroidism and ophthalmopathy. RNA transcripts gave rise to amplified TCR beta CDR3 regions. HTBI primers drove first-round RT-PCR of the TCR CDR3. TCRdb re-analysed the multiplex PCR reads in MiXCR, keeping a single row per CDR3 protein. The sample contains about 480,000 distinct CDR3 sequences, roughly 24% of which appear only once. Sequenced sample: blood. These TCRs come from a woman aged 25-40 years with Graves' ophthalmopathy.

This clonotype came up many times. The chain couples TRBV12-5 to TRBJ1-2; possible D gene TRBD1, 5 bases. Germline V CDR1 and CDR2: LGHNT, FRNRAP. V lost 8 bases to trimming and J lost 4 bases, with 17 bases between them. This CDR3 has 14 amino acids. CDR3 protein: CASRGGGFGYGYTF. The CDR3 DNA reads TGTGCTAGTCGTGGTGGGGGTTTTGGCTATGGCTACACCTTC.

In this sample, this clonotype turned up many times. V and J are TRBV14 and TRBJ1-1; D call uncertain. Germline V lookup: CDR1 SGHDN, CDR2 FVKESK. The V and J ends lost 6 bases and 13 bases respectively, with 18 bases between them. CDR3 size: 12 residues. In DNA form, the CDR3 reads TGTGCCAGCAGTCGTTACTATATGGTCCGTTTCTTT. Amino acids: CASSRYYMVRFF.

This clonotype was detected many times. The rearrangement links TRBV12-3 or TRBV12-4 to TRBJ1-2, with 8 bases matching TRBD1. Unmatched junction bases numbered 8, after V lost 6 bases and J lost 5 bases. This CDR3 region has 14 residues. The CDR3 DNA follows: TGTGCCAGCAGGTCTTCCGGACAGGGTTATGGCTACACCTTC. This gives the protein CASRSSGQGYGYTF.

This clonotype came up many times. The genes are TRBV29-1 and TRBJ2-5, with 8 bases matching TRBD1. V gave up 4 bases and J gave up 5 bases; unmatched junction bases: 6. Germline CDR1 SQVTM, CDR2 ANQGSEA. This CDR3 spans 13 amino acids. The CDR3 is CSVGQGLRETQYF. The CDR3 nucleotides are TGCAGCGTTGGACAGGGGCTGCGGGAGACCCAGTACTTC.

The chain joins TRBV4-1 to TRBJ1-2; D is uncertain. The CDR3 loop spans 14 amino acids. V shed 1 base and J shed 14 bases, with 20 bases lying between them. The germline CDR1 and CDR2 sequences are MGHRA and YSYEKL. Here the CDR3 reads CASSQVGAGQETTF. CDR3 coding DNA: TGCGCCAGCAGCCAAGTAGGCGCGGGCCAAGAGACAACCTTC.

This clonotype came up a few times. The junction departs from germline at one end; a sequencing error may be responsible. The chain couples TRBV24-1 to TRBJ1-2, with 8 bases lining up with TRBD1. Germline lookup yields CDR1 KGHDR and CDR2 SFDVKD. The CDR3 length is 13 residues. DNA for the CDR3: TGTGCCACCAGTCGCTCTCAGACAGGGGTATTATCCTTC. Protein sequence: CATSRSQTGVLSF.

This clonotype was seen more than once but under ten times. The V and J genes are TRBV28 and TRBJ1-1; D gene ambiguous. This CDR3 is built from 15 residues. Germline V gene sequence: CDR1 MDHEN, CDR2 SYDVKM. Deletions cut 1 base from V and 0 bases from J, with 9 bases between. In nucleotides, the CDR3 is TGTGCCAGCAGTTTATTTCGGGGTATGAACACTGAAGCTTTCTTT. Its translation: CASSLFRGMNTEAFF.

The V gene is TRBV30, the J gene TRBJ1-2; no firm D call. The germline CDR1 and CDR2 sequences are GTSNPN and SVGIG (reference sequence). Between the trimmed V and J ends, which lost 3 bases and 4 bases, there was a span of 15 bases. This CDR3 region has 14 residues. CDR3 DNA sequence: TGTGCCTGGAGCCAAAACCTCCGGGCCTATGGCTACACCTTC. Protein: CAWSQNLRAYGYTF.

This clonotype has a handful of counts. The chain carries TRBV27 and TRBJ1-5; D unresolved. Germline CDR1 is MNHEY and CDR2 is SMNVEV (reference sequence). The length of the CDR3 is 14 residues. Trimming stripped 8 bases from V and 7 bases from J, with 18 bases between. The CDR3 protein is CASGSLGGGQPQHF. The CDR3 nucleotides are TGTGCCAGCGGTAGTTTAGGAGGCGGGCAGCCCCAGCATTTT.

J is TRBJ1-1 and V is TRBV7-9, with a tentative D call TRBD1 (6 bases). The V gene lost 8 bases and the J gene lost 6 bases, with 16 bases spanning the gap. The CDR3 runs to 13 residues. In germline, CDR1 is SEHNR, CDR2 FQNEAQ (reference sequence). CDR3 in amino acids: CASRTQGKSEAFF. DNA for the CDR3: TGTGCCAGCCGCACTCAGGGGAAGTCTGAAGCTTTCTTT.

This clonotype was counted at least ten times. V gene TRBV28 combines with J gene TRBJ1-3; D gene uncertain. The CDR3 length is 13 residues. The germline V gene encodes CDR1 MDHEN and CDR2 SYDVKM. V was pared by 6 bases and J by 1 base, with 7 bases between. The CDR3, as DNA: TGTGCCAGCAGCAAAGCTTCTGGAAACACCATATATTTT. It translates to CASSKASGNTIYF.

V is TRBV11-1 and J is TRBJ1-5; D might be TRBD1 (6 bases). This CDR3 region has 16 residues. Per the germline V gene, CDR1 is SGHAT and CDR2 is FQDESV (reference sequence). V lost 5 bases and J 4 bases, leaving 18 bases between the germline ends. The CDR3 protein is CASSPGWGGPNQPQHF. DNA for the CDR3: TGTGCCAGCAGCCCGGGTTGGGGGGGGCCAAATCAGCCCCAGCATTTT.

In its sample, this clonotype was seen a few times. The chain combines TRBV5-1 with TRBJ2-5, with D unresolved. CDR1 and CDR2 from the germline V gene are SGHRS and YFSETQ. This CDR3 contains 13 residues. The V end lost 0 bases, the J end lost 5 bases, and 8 bases lay between the germline ends. The CDR3 region has the DNA TGCGCCAGCAGCTTGGACGTGGAGGAGACCCAGTACTTC. It specifies CASSLDVEETQYF.

V usage is TRBV6-1 and J usage is TRBJ1-5; D possibly corresponds to TRBD1 (6 bases). Germline CDR1 MNHNS, CDR2 SASEGT. The V end was cut by 1 base, the J end by 4 bases, with 14 bases between. The CDR3 extends over 16 amino acids. CDR3 in DNA: TGTGCCAGCAGTGAAGAGGGGGGCGAGTGGAATCAGCCCCAGCATTTT. Translating it yields CASSEEGGEWNQPQHF.

This chain connects TRBV20-1 to TRBJ2-6; no clear D. Between the trimmed V and J ends, which lost 7 bases and 1 base, there was a span of 11 bases. CDR3 length: 14 amino acids. CDR1 DFQATT and CDR2 SNEGSKA come from the germline V gene (reference sequence). The CDR3 sequence is CSVKPISGANVLTF. CDR3 nucleotides: TGCAGTGTGAAGCCGATTTCTGGGGCCAACGTCCTGACTTTC.

The chain recombines TRBV12-3 or TRBV12-4 with TRBJ1-5; D unresolved. The V end was cut by 3 bases, the J end by 7 bases, with 13 bases between. The CDR3 extends over 14 amino acids. The CDR3 sequence: CASSFMGKGQPQHF. Here the CDR3 DNA reads TGTGCCAGCAGTTTTATGGGGAAGGGCCAGCCCCAGCATTTT.

The rearrangement joins TRBV18 to TRBJ2-5; TRBD1 agrees at 8 bases. CDR1 and CDR2 (germline): KGHSH, LQKENI. This CDR3 is built from 14 residues. Losses at the gene ends were 6 bases for V and 5 bases for J; bases not matched to a gene: 8. The CDR3 DNA follows: TGTGCCAGCTCGTTCCCGGACAGGGTGGAGACCCAGTACTTC. Its translation is CASSFPDRVETQYF.

This sequence joins TRBV5-1 and TRBJ2-5; a possible D gene is TRBD2 (6 bases). The CDR3 is 15 residues long. With 0 bases removed from V and 5 bases from J, the gap between germline ends came to 14 bases. Germline assignment: CDR1 SGHRS and CDR2 YFSETQ. The CDR3 region has the DNA TGCGCCAGCAGCTTGGAGGCTGGCGGGGCGGAGACCCAGTACTTC. Its translation is CASSLEAGGAETQYF.

This clonotype was counted at least ten times. This chain joins TRBV5-1 and TRBJ1-3; no definite D call. CDR1 is SGHRS, CDR2 YFSETQ, per germline. V gave up 5 bases and J gave up 0 bases, with 9 bases separating them. This CDR3 comprises 14 residues. CDR3 nucleotides: TGCGCCAGCAGATCGTGGCTCTCTGGAAACACCATATATTTT. Protein product: CASRSWLSGNTIYF.

This clonotype appeared many times. The chain is built from TRBV4-2 and TRBJ2-2; D may correspond to TRBD1 or TRBD2 (5 bases each). Trimming left V 1 base short and J 3 bases short, with 18 bases between. Germline V gene lookup returns CDR1 LGHNA and CDR2 YNFKEQ. The CDR3 loop spans 18 amino acids. As DNA, the CDR3 is TGTGCCAGCAGCCAAGTCGGGACGGCAGCCTTGGACACCGGGGAGCTGTTTTTT. Its translation is CASSQVGTAALDTGELFF.